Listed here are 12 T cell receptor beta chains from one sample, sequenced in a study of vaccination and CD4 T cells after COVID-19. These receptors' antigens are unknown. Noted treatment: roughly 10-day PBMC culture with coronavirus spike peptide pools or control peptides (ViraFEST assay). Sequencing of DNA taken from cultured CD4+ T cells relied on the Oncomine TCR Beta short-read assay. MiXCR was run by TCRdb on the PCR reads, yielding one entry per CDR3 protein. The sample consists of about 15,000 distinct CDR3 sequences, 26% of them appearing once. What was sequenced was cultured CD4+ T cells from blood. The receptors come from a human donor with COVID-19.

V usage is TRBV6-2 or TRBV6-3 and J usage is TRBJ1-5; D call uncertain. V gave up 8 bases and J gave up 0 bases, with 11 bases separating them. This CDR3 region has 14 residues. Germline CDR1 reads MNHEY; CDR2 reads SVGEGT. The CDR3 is CASAAGYSNQPQHF. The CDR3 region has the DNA TGTGCCAGCGCAGCCGGATATAGCAATCAGCCCCAGCATTTT.

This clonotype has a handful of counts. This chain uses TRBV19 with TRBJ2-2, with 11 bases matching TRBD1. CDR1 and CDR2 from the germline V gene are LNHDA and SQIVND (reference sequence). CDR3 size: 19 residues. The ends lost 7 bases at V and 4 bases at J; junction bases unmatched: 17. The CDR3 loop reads CASNNNAGQGAFGTGELFF. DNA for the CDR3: TGTGCCAGTAATAACAATGCCGGACAGGGGGCATTTGGCACCGGGGAGCTGTTTTTT.

The CDR3 DNA reads TGTGCCAGCAGCTCGGGGGGTTCCAATGAGCAGTTCTTC. Translation gives CASSSGGSNEQFF. The chain carries TRBV7-2 and TRBJ2-1, with 7 bases fitting TRBD2. The CDR3 totals 13 residues. The germline V gene has CDR1 SGHTA and CDR2 FQGNSA. The V and J ends lost 4 bases and 6 bases, in that order; junction bases with no gene match: 3.

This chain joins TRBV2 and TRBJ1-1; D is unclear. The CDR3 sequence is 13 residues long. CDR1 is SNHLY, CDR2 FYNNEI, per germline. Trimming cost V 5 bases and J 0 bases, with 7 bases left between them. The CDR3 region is CASSISMNTEAFF. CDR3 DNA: TGTGCCAGCAGTATTAGCATGAACACTGAAGCTTTCTTT.

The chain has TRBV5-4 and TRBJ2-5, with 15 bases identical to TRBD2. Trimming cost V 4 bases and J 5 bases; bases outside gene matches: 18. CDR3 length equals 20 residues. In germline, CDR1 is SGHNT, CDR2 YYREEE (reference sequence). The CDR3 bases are TGTGCCAGCAGCCGGCTGGGGTGGACTAGCGGGGGGGCCGGGGAGGAGACCCAGTACTTC. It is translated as CASSRLGWTSGGAGEETQYF.

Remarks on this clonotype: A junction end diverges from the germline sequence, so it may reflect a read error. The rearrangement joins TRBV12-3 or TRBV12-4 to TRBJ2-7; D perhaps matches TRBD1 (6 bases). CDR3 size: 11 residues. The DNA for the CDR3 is TGTGCCAGCAGTACGTTGGGACATCAAGACTTC. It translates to CASSTLGHQDF.

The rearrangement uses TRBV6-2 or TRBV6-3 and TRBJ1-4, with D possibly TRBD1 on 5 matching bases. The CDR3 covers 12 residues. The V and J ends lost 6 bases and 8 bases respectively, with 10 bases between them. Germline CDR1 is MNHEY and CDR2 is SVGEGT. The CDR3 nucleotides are TGTGCCAGCAGGACAGAGTTAGAAAAACTGTTTTTT. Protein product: CASRTELEKLFF.

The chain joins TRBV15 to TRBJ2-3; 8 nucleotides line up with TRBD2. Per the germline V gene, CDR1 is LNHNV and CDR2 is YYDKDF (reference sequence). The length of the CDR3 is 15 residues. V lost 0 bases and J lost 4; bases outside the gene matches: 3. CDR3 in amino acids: CATSRDPGGADTQYF. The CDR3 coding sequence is TGTGCCACCAGCAGAGATCCCGGGGGGGCAGATACGCAGTATTTT.

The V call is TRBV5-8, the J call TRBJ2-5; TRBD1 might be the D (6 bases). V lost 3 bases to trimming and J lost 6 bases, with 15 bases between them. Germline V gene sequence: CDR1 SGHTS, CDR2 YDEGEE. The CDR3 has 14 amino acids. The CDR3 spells CASSSGQITKTQYF. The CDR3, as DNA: TGTGCCAGCAGCTCTGGACAGATTACGAAGACCCAGTACTTC.

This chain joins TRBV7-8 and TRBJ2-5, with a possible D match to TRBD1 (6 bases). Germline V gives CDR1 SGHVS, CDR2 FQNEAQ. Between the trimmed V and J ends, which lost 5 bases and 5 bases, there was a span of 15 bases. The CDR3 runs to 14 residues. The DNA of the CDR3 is TGTGCCAGCAGCACAAAACAGGGAAGGGAGACCCAGTACTTC. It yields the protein CASSTKQGRETQYF.

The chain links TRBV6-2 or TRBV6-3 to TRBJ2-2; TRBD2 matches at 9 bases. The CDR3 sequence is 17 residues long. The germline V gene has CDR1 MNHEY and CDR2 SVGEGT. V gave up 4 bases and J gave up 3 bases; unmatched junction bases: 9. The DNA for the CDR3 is TGTGCCAGCAGTTCCCCCCTAGCGGGGTCCCACACCGGGGAGCTGTTTTTT. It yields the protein CASSSPLAGSHTGELFF.

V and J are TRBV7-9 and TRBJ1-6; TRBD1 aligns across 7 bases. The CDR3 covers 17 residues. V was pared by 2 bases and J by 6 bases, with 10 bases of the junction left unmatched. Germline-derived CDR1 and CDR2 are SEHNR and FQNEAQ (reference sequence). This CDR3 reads CASSLYRGLGGNSPLHF. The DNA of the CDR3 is TGTGCCAGCAGCTTATATAGGGGGCTCGGTGGTAATTCACCCCTCCACTTT.